This T cell receptor (beta chain) emerged from a study of neurological immune-mediated disorders (dated by TCRdb to the late 2010s). The study in broad terms: Of the approximately 34 multiple sclerosis patients, around 30 had relapsing-remitting MS and 3 had secondary progressive MS. The study compared peripheral blood TCR-beta repertoires of HTLV-I-associated myelopathy (HAM/TSP) patients, multiple sclerosis patients and healthy controls using UMI-based sequencing. The 90 to 110 TCR-beta libraries included longitudinal samples, technical triplicates and paired sorted CD4+ and CD8+ T-cell subsets alongside PBMC samples. Of the 60 to 70 subjects in the cohort, some 15 were HAM/TSP patients, about 35 were multiple sclerosis patients, and approximately 20 were healthy controls.

For unsorted PBMC libraries, 2 million PBMCs were used after storage in RNAlater at -80 degrees C until RNA extraction. The multiple sclerosis patients were enrolled in a US clinical protocol that used magnetic resonance imaging to evaluate disease progression. Peripheral blood was subjected to Ficoll-Hypaque density gradient centrifugation to isolate PBMCs, which were then cryopreserved in liquid nitrogen. To synthesize cDNA, template-switch 5'RACE was performed with a primer carrying a 10-nucleotide random unique molecular identifier so that each TCR transcript was tagged. Over 180 million TCR-beta sequences, covering 15-18 subjects, were produced in each sequencing run. The RNeasy kit was used for extraction of total RNA. Using the KAPA Real-time Library Amplification kit, TCR-beta VDJ regions were amplified with primers for the TCR constant region and the 5'RACE anchor. A first PCR added sample indexes and Illumina adaptors, after which a second PCR increased the library yield. After Ampure bead purification, the roughly 650 bp TCR product was size-selected on a 2% E-gel SizeSelection system. Before pooling, libraries had their quality checked on a Bioanalyzer, their concentration measured with Qubit, and their quantity determined with the Kapa Library Quantification kit. An Illumina HiSeq 2500 sequenced the libraries paired-end 2 x 150 bp. To increase sequence diversity, roughly 24-31% phiX was spiked into each library pool. Concerning the study's data processing: The UMI-based MiGEC pipeline processed quality-filtered reads and removed over 75% of raw TCR sequences during error correction. VDJ genes were aligned to IMGT germline references, and clonotypes were defined by unique CDR3 amino acid sequence plus V-J genes. Clonal expansion, Shannon diversity, and CDR3 relatedness (CalcPairwiseDistances, ClusterSamples) were evaluated with VDJtools, and phylogenetic trees were built with CLCbio workbench. Clones with at least 8 unique UMIs were defined as expanded, with this threshold being based on coefficient-of-variation modelling across technical triplicates. TCRdb passed the public sequencing reads through fastp at Q25 and MiXCR, retaining productive beta sequences. Rows matching on CDR3 protein sequence are summarized as one entry with the most common DNA and genes. The V and J calls and clone size come from TCRdb's table, not from the authors' own analysis. This sample lists tens of thousands of distinct CDR3 sequences; 2.5% were detected once. Approximately 2.4% of the sample is held by the ten biggest clonotypes.

Summary of the overall study and its limitations: Expanded clones from different subjects shared no identical CDR3 amino acid sequences, which suggests that TCR-beta repertoires were private in all groups. TCR clonal expansion was highest in HAM/TSP patients and lowest in MS patients, with MS patients falling below even healthy controls. Phylogenetic analysis grouped repertoires from 18 of 34 MS patients into a cluster of related CDR3 sequences, suggesting a possible repertoire-level signature. No clinical or MRI features were associated with the MS cluster, and the authors said that larger cohorts are needed.

CDR1 is given as SNHLY and CDR2 as FYNNEI, both from the germline V gene. There are 15 amino acids in the CDR3, from cysteine to phenylalanine inclusive. The CDR3 DNA has 45 bases and is translated from base 1. The germline V and J ends show losses of 3 bases and 8 bases respectively, and no gene match explains 8 bases of the junction. This clonotype was observed at least ten times. Its cognate antigen has yet to be identified. No quality values exist for individual bases; no much larger clone is one base distant. The sequence joins TRBV2 to TRBJ2-1, with 9 bases in between that match TRBD1. The sequence came from a man aged 50 or older with multiple sclerosis. The specimen was PBMCs. The DNA reads TGTGCCAGCAGTGATAGGGGGACAGGGAACTATGAGCAGTTCTTC. It translates to CASSDRGTGNYEQFF.